One and the same sample provided the 21 T cell receptor beta chains below, sequenced in a study of cytomegalovirus exposure and HLA in healthy donors. PCR was performed using 60 Vbeta and 13 Jbeta primers. Data came from immunoSEQ multiplex PCR; TCRdb stores just in-frame clones and leaves some out. Here the sample spans under 150,000 clones, 65% to 75% being singletons. What was sequenced was PBMCs. These receptors all come from a woman aged 40 to 50 in good health and CMV-seropositive.

This chain uses TRBV19 with TRBJ2-7; 10 bases match TRBD2. With 5 bases clipped from V and 3 bases from J, the junction kept 7 bases outside the gene matches. Germline CDR1 and CDR2: LNHDA and SQIVND (reference sequence). There are 15 residues in the CDR3. CDR3 nucleotide sequence: TGTGCCAGTAGTCCTCTAGCGGGAGTAGTCTACGAGCAGTACTTC. Translating it yields CASSPLAGVVYEQYF.

The chain couples TRBV30 to TRBJ2-1, with TRBD2 matching 7 bases. The V gene's germline CDR1 is GTSNPN and CDR2 SVGIG (reference sequence). The V gene end was trimmed by 1 base and the J gene end by 6 bases; junction bases not matched to a gene: 3. The CDR3 loop spans 13 amino acids. In DNA, the CDR3 is TGTGCCTGGAGTGGACTAGCCGGCAATGAGCAGTTCTTC. Translation: CAWSGLAGNEQFF.

This clone was observed a single time. The chain joins TRBV19 to TRBJ2-1; weak D call: TRBD2 (6 bases). Germline CDR1 reads LNHDA; CDR2 reads SQIVND (reference sequence). This CDR3 spans 15 amino acids. Trimming left V 3 bases short and J 0 bases short, with 9 bases between. DNA of the CDR3: TGTGCCAGTAGTATGGCGGGGAACTCCTACAATGAGCAGTTCTTC. This translates into CASSMAGNSYNEQFF.

The CDR3 DNA is TGCGCCAGCAGCCAAGATTTTGGACTAGCGGGGAGGGAGACCCAGTACTTC. It translates to CASSQDFGLAGRETQYF. The chain uses TRBV4-3 and TRBJ2-5, with 12 bases aligning to TRBD2. The junction had 7 bases not matched to a gene; V was cut back by 0 bases and J by 5 bases. Germline assignment: CDR1 LGHNA and CDR2 YSLEER. The CDR3 extends over 17 amino acids.

This clone was detected only a few times. The J gene is TRBJ1-5, the V gene TRBV10-3, with 8 bases that match TRBD1. CDR3 length: 14 residues. Germline V gene data show CDR1 as ENHRY and CDR2 as SYGVKD. V trimming: 2 bases; J trimming: 5 bases; junction bases outside the gene matches: 2. In nucleotides, the CDR3 is TGTGCCATCAGTGAGCAGACAGGGGATCAGCCCCAGCATTTT. Protein product: CAISEQTGDQPQHF.

The V call is TRBV6-6, the J call TRBJ2-7; TRBD2 might be the D (6 bases). Germline CDR1 MNHNY, CDR2 SVGAGI (reference sequence). Trimming removed 5 bases from V and 6 bases from J, with 20 bases in between. This CDR3 has 15 amino acids. This chain's CDR3 is CASSGGLPLGGEQYF. CDR3 sequence (DNA): TGTGCCAGCAGTGGAGGACTACCCCTGGGAGGCGAGCAGTACTTC.

Only a few counts were recorded for this clone. The chain couples TRBV9 to TRBJ2-5; no reliable D call. The CDR3 totals 14 residues. V was clipped by 0 bases and J by 4 bases, with 10 bases between them. Per germline, CDR1 SGDLS and CDR2 YYNGEE. CDR3 residues: CASSVEASAETQYF. In DNA, the CDR3 is TGTGCCAGCAGCGTAGAAGCTTCTGCAGAGACCCAGTACTTC.

The rearrangement links TRBV7-9 to TRBJ2-6, with 10 bases lining up with TRBD1. Trimming cost V 0 bases and J 0 bases; bases outside gene matches: 5. CDR3 length equals 19 residues. Germline V lookup: CDR1 SEHNR, CDR2 FQNEAQ (reference sequence). The DNA of the CDR3 is TGTGCCAGCAGCTTAGCAGGGACAGGGGAGCTCTCTGGGGCCAACGTCCTGACTTTC. As protein: CASSLAGTGELSGANVLTF.

The chain carries TRBV27 and TRBJ2-7, with 7 nucleotides matching TRBD2. Per the germline V gene, CDR1 is MNHEY and CDR2 is SMNVEV (reference sequence). The CDR3 length is 17 residues. V lost 5 bases and J lost 1; bases outside the gene matches: 14. In DNA, the CDR3 is TGTGCCAGCAGTACCTCCCTGGCGGGAGTAAAGTCCTACGAGCAGTACTTC. Its translation: CASSTSLAGVKSYEQYF.

V usage is TRBV11-2 and J usage is TRBJ2-2; 8 nucleotides align to TRBD1. This CDR3 has 17 amino acids. After removal of 2 bases from V and 2 bases from J, the junction contained 7 bases not matched to a gene. Germline lookup yields CDR1 SGHAT and CDR2 FQNNGV. CDR3 sequence: CASSLLAGQGNTGELFF. The CDR3 DNA is TGTGCCAGCAGCTTACTGGCTGGACAGGGCAACACCGGGGAGCTGTTTTTT.

CDR3 bases: TGTGCCAGTCTCAGGGTGAAGTATGGCTACACCTTC. Encoded protein: CASLRVKYGYTF. The J gene is TRBJ1-2, the V gene TRBV2, with D perhaps TRBD1 (5 bases). Trimming stripped 9 bases from V and 5 bases from J, with 13 bases between. Germline V gene sequence: CDR1 SNHLY, CDR2 FYNNEI. The CDR3 is made up of 12 amino acids.

The gene calls are TRBV28 and TRBJ2-2; D is unresolved. Trimming removed 3 bases at V and 1 base at J, with 12 bases between. Germline CDR1 and CDR2: MDHEN and SYDVKM. CDR3 length: 16 residues. CDR3 residues: CASSFAPHRNTGELFF. CDR3 coding DNA: TGTGCCAGCAGTTTCGCGCCCCACAGGAACACCGGGGAGCTGTTTTTT.

The chain links TRBV2 to TRBJ2-3; 8 bases fit TRBD2. Germline CDR1 SNHLY, CDR2 FYNNEI. The CDR3 is made up of 15 amino acids. Losses at the gene ends were 3 bases for V and 5 bases for J; bases not matched to a gene: 7. The CDR3 sequence is CASSDPGGPVDTQYF. In DNA form, the CDR3 reads TGTGCCAGCAGTGATCCGGGAGGGCCAGTAGATACGCAGTATTTT.

The CDR3 loop reads CASSSGPSYEQYF. DNA for the CDR3: TGTGCCAGCAGCAGCGGGCCCTCCTACGAGCAGTACTTC. V is TRBV11-3 and J is TRBJ2-7, with TRBD2 as a possible D gene (6 bases). V was cut by 5 bases and J by 0 bases, with 8 bases left in between. Germline V gene data show CDR1 as SGHNT and CDR2 as YENEEA. The CDR3 runs 13 residues.

The chain employs TRBV2 and TRBJ2-3; TRBD2 agrees at 10 bases. The CDR3 is made up of 15 amino acids. The V gene's germline CDR1 is SNHLY and CDR2 FYNNEI. J lost 4 bases, V lost 6 bases, and 7 bases had no gene match. As DNA, the CDR3 is TGTGCCAGCAGACCTAGCGGGAGTCCCGCAGATACGCAGTATTTT. Its translation is CASRPSGSPADTQYF.

The chain has TRBV29-1 and TRBJ2-7, with 12 bases identical to TRBD1. The V and J ends lost 6 bases and 7 bases, in that order; junction bases with no gene match: 4. This CDR3 has 12 residues. From germline, CDR1 is SQVTM and CDR2 ANQGSEA. CDR3 in amino acids: CSVGQGAQEQYF. CDR3 DNA: TGCAGCGTGGGACAGGGGGCTCAAGAGCAGTACTTC.

This clone was seen a handful of times. The gene calls are TRBV14 and TRBJ1-6; D gene unclear. The germline V gene encodes CDR1 SGHDN and CDR2 FVKESK. This CDR3 has 13 amino acids. V shed 4 bases and J shed 7 bases, with 8 bases lying between them. In nucleotides, the CDR3 is TGTGCCAGCAGCCGGAGTAGAAATTCACCCCTCCACTTT. Translating it yields CASSRSRNSPLHF.

The rearrangement joins TRBV15 to TRBJ1-2; 7 bases are a match to TRBD1. CDR1 and CDR2 from the germline V gene are LNHNV and YYDKDF (reference sequence). This CDR3 region has 14 residues. With V trimmed by 1 base and J by 7 bases, 6 bases remained unmatched. CDR3 loop: CATSRARTGTGYTF. The CDR3 DNA reads TGTGCCACCAGCAGAGCCCGGACAGGAACTGGCTACACCTTC. Together with reference TRBV15 and TRBJ1-2, the CDR3 gives the full variable domain: DAMVIQNPRYQVTQFGKPVTLSCSQTLNHNVMYWYQQKSSQAPKLLFHYYDKDFNNEADTPDNFQSRRPNTSFCFLDIRSPGLGDTAMYLCATSRARTGTGYTFGSGTRLTVV.

This clone turned up a few times. This chain connects TRBV2 to TRBJ1-2; D may be TRBD1 (6 bases). Trimming pared 5 bases from V and 2 bases from J, leaving 9 bases between. Per germline, CDR1 SNHLY and CDR2 FYNNEI. The CDR3 loop spans 13 amino acids. The CDR3 reads CASSTGHNYGYTF. The CDR3 coding sequence is TGTGCCAGCAGTACGGGACACAACTATGGCTACACCTTC.

The chain couples TRBV7-9 to TRBJ1-2; 7 bases match TRBD1. V shed 4 bases, J shed 2 bases, and the junction held 4 bases outside the gene matches. The germline gives CDR1 SEHNR, CDR2 FQNEAQ (reference sequence). The CDR3 has 14 amino acids. The CDR3 spells CASSSTGMNYGYTF. The CDR3 region has the DNA TGTGCCAGCAGCTCGACAGGGATGAACTATGGCTACACCTTC. The full variable domain, with the rest looked up from reference TRBV7-9 and TRBJ1-2, is DTGVSQNPRHKITKRGQNVTFRCDPISEHNRLYWYRQTLGQGPEFLTYFQNEAQLEKSRLLSDRFSAERPKGSFSTLEIQRTEQGDSAMYLCASSSTGMNYGYTFGSGTRLTVV.

The DNA for the CDR3 is TGTGCCAGCAGCTTACTCCCCCCAGGCAGGGGATATGGCTACACCTTC. Amino acid sequence: CASSLLPPGRGYGYTF. The V and J genes are TRBV7-9 and TRBJ1-2, with D perhaps matching TRBD1 (6 bases). The CDR3 consists of 16 residues. V lost 2 bases and J 5 bases, leaving 18 bases between the germline ends. Germline values: CDR1 SEHNR, CDR2 FQNEAQ (reference sequence).